The TCR beta chain described here comes from a study of CD8+ T cells in alopecia areata. Following RNA extraction, reverse transcription yielded cDNA that acted as the sequencing template. The repertoire was sequenced with immunoSEQ multiplex PCR; TCRdb's copy has only in-frame clones and lacks some. This sample yields some 180,000 clones, of which 50% to 70% are seen a single time; 1.5% to 2% belongs to the top ten. Germline trimming cut 4 bases from V and 4 bases from J; bases unmatched to any gene: 9. The CDR3 runs to 14 residues. Germline CDR1 is GTSNPN and CDR2 is SVGIG (reference sequence). This chain uses TRBV30 with TRBJ1-2; 7 bases are shared with TRBD1. This TCR was recovered from a human donor with alopecia areata. The sample was CD4+ T cells sorted from blood, taken at week 0. CDR3 sequence reads: CAWNPQGLFYGYTF. Written as DNA, the CDR3 is TGTGCCTGGAACCCACAGGGGCTCTTCTATGGCTACACCTTC.